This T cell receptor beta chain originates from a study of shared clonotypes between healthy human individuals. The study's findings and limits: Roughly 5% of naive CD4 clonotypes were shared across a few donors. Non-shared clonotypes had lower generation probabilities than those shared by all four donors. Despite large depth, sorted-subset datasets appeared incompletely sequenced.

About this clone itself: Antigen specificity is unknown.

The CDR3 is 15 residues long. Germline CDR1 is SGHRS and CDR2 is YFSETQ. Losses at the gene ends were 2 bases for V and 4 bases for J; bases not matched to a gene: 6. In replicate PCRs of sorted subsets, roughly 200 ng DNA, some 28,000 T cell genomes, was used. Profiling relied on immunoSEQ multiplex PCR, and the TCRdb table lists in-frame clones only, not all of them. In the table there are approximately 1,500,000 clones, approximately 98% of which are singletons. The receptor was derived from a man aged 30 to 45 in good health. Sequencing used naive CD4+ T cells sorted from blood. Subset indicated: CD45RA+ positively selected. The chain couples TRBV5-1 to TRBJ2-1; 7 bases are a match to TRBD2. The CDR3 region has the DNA TGCGCCAGCAGCTTCACTAGCGAATTATACAATGAGCAGTTCTTC. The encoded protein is CASSFTSELYNEQFF.